The 15 T cell receptor beta chains given below trace back to one sample, sequenced in a study of regulatory T cells in long-lasting Graves disease. The sample's time point: newly diagnosed GD, antithyroid drugs for less than 3 months. PBMC-extracted RNA yielded the TCR library. TCR beta libraries were built with iRepertoire HTBI primers and Arm-PCR of CDR3 regions. Via MiXCR, TCRdb re-called the multiplex PCR reads, giving one row per CDR3 protein. The data hold 550,000 or so distinct CDR3 sequences, with around 12% observed a single time. These data also formed part of another study, on T cells in Graves' hyperthyroidism and ophthalmopathy.

Material: peripheral blood mononuclear cells (PBMCs), obtained at new diagnosis, from a patient treated with antithyroid drugs. The source is a woman in her twenties or thirties with Graves disease.

Comment on this clonotype: Relative to the germline gene, one junction end is altered; a read error may explain this. The rearrangement links TRBV28 to TRBJ2-6; D may be TRBD2 (5 bases). Germline assignment: CDR1 MDHEN and CDR2 SYDVKM. The CDR3 covers 17 residues. The CDR3 coding sequence is TGTACCAGCAGTTTGTTTTGGGAGAGCTCTGGGGCCAACGTCCTGACTTTC. Protein: CTSSLFWESSGANVLTF.

This clonotype appeared many times. The chain employs TRBV12-3 or TRBV12-4 and TRBJ2-1; 8 bases are shared with TRBD2. The CDR3 spans 16 residues. J was trimmed by 8 bases and V by 3 bases; bases with no gene match: 12. The CDR3 sequence: CASSFTLAGQEDEQFF. The CDR3 DNA follows: TGTGCCAGCAGTTTCACTCTAGCGGGCCAGGAGGATGAGCAGTTCTTC.

The rearrangement links TRBV19 to TRBJ1-5, with TRBD1 matching 9 bases. CDR1 LNHDA and CDR2 SQIVND come from the germline V gene (reference sequence). With V trimmed by 7 bases and J by 2 bases, 15 bases remained unmatched. The length of the CDR3 is 18 residues. The CDR3 region has the DNA TGTGCCAGTACTACCGGGACAGGGTGGGTTGGTGGCAATCAGCCCCAGCATTTT. Translation: CASTTGTGWVGGNQPQHF.

This clonotype was seen at least ten times. This sequence joins TRBV2 and TRBJ1-5, with TRBD1 as a possible D gene (5 bases). Looked up from germline, CDR1 is SNHLY and CDR2 is FYNNEI. V was trimmed by 8 bases and J by 0 bases, leaving 11 bases between them. The CDR3 is 14 residues long. CDR3 in amino acids: CASGGIDSNQPQHF. In DNA, the CDR3 is TGTGCCAGCGGGGGAATTGATAGCAATCAGCCCCAGCATTTT.

This clonotype came up many times. The chain links TRBV4-1 to TRBJ1-2; D call uncertain. V lost 0 bases to trimming and J lost 7 bases, with 9 bases between them. This CDR3 has 13 amino acids. Germline V gene data show CDR1 as MGHRA and CDR2 as YSYEKL. CDR3 nucleotides: TGCGCCAGCAGCCAAGATTCGCGGCTTGGCTACACCTTC. This translates into CASSQDSRLGYTF.

Details on this clonotype: Mismatch with germline at one junction end may stem from a read error. CDR3 in amino acids: CASSLDPWGILPQANYGYTF. CDR3 DNA sequence: TGTGCCAGCAGCCTTGACCCTTGGGGGATCCTACCTCAAGCTAACTATGGCTACACCTTC. This chain uses TRBV4-1 with TRBJ1-2; D might be TRBD1 (5 bases). The CDR3 extends over 20 amino acids. Germline CDR1 is MGHRA and CDR2 is YSYEKL.

This clonotype has only a few counts. The J gene is TRBJ1-4, the V gene TRBV27; 8 bases align to TRBD1. With 3 bases clipped from V and 7 bases from J, the junction kept 7 bases outside the gene matches. Germline assignment: CDR1 MNHEY and CDR2 SMNVEV (reference sequence). The CDR3 contains 15 residues. Written as DNA, the CDR3 is TGTGCCAGCAGTTTGGAGGCAGGGGGCTTTGAAAAACTGTTTTTT. Its protein product is CASSLEAGGFEKLFF.

In this sample, this clonotype turned up a few times. The rearrangement joins TRBV6-1 to TRBJ2-1, with D perhaps assigned TRBD1 or TRBD2 (6 bases each). Germline-derived CDR1 and CDR2 are MNHNS and SASEGT. The CDR3 totals 12 residues. With 10 bases removed from V and 12 bases from J, the gap between germline ends came to 19 bases. CDR3 sequence: CATGGPGPRQFF. The DNA of the CDR3 is TGTGCCACCGGGGGCCCGGGACCGAGGCAGTTCTTC.

This clonotype showed up many times. The V and J genes are TRBV7-2 and TRBJ2-1; TRBD2 might be the D (6 bases). CDR3 length: 14 residues. The V end lost 5 bases, the J end lost 7 bases, and 15 bases lay between the germline ends. Germline V gene sequence: CDR1 SGHTA, CDR2 FQGNSA. The CDR3 nucleotides are TGTGCCAGCAGCATCCTTGGGGGGTGGAATGAGCAGTTCTTC. Translated: CASSILGGWNEQFF.

V gene TRBV4-1 combines with J gene TRBJ2-1, with TRBD2 identical over 12 bases. V lost 1 base to trimming and J lost 8 bases; unmatched junction nucleotides: 6. There are 16 residues in the CDR3. The germline V gene has CDR1 MGHRA and CDR2 YSYEKL. CDR3 in DNA: TGCGCCAGCAGCCAAGGGCCTAGCGGGAGGGGGGATGAGCAGTTCTTC. It codes for CASSQGPSGRGDEQFF.

The table lists this clonotype with many counts. This chain links TRBV2 with TRBJ2-5, with 8 bases that match TRBD1. The trim removed 7 bases at V and 2 bases at J, leaving 6 bases unmatched. This CDR3 has 14 amino acids. Germline lookup yields CDR1 SNHLY and CDR2 FYNNEI. CDR3 sequence: CASTDRGIQETQYF. The CDR3 DNA is TGTGCCAGCACCGACAGGGGTATTCAAGAGACCCAGTACTTC.

This clonotype has a count of ten or more. This sequence joins TRBV6-1 and TRBJ2-1; D is unclear. CDR3 length: 12 residues. V lost 8 bases and J lost 6, with 11 bases in between. Germline CDR1 is MNHNS and CDR2 is SASEGT. Written as DNA, the CDR3 is TGTGCCAGCTCACTGGGGTTCAATGAGCAGTTCTTC. Protein: CASSLGFNEQFF.

Regarding this clonotype: A far larger clone is just one base off, so this is likely a read error. This chain uses TRBV7-8 with TRBJ2-7; 9 nucleotides agree with TRBD2. The junction had 7 bases not matched to a gene; V was cut back by 6 bases and J by 4 bases. This CDR3 contains 14 residues. The germline V gene has CDR1 SGHVS and CDR2 FQNEAQ. The CDR3 protein is CASSVAGGQYEQYF. The CDR3 DNA sequence: TGTGCCAGCAGTGTCGCGGGAGGGCAGTACGAGCAGTACTTC. The full variable domain, in which reference TRBV7-8 and TRBJ2-7 provide the parts outside the CDR3, is GAGVSQSPRYKVAKRGQDVALRCDPISGHVSLFWYQQALGQGPEFLTYFQNEAQLDKSGLPSDRFFAERPEGSVSTLKIQRTQQEDSAVYLCASSVAGGQYEQYFGPGTRLTVT.

This clonotype was observed a few times. The J gene is TRBJ2-7, the V gene TRBV24-1; D is uncertain. V gave up 7 bases and J gave up 2 bases, with 17 bases separating them. In germline, CDR1 is KGHDR, CDR2 SFDVKD. The CDR3 loop spans 15 amino acids. The CDR3 here is CATRPRQDWPYEQYF. Written as DNA, the CDR3 is TGTGCCACCAGACCGAGACAAGACTGGCCCTACGAGCAGTACTTC.

This clonotype has a handful of counts. The chain is built from TRBV19 and TRBJ2-6, with D maybe TRBD1 (6 bases). This CDR3 region has 16 residues. CDR1 is LNHDA, CDR2 SQIVND, per germline (reference sequence). Trimming stripped 5 bases from V and 2 bases from J, with 13 bases between. The CDR3 loop reads CASSSGPGAGANVLTF. The CDR3 DNA reads TGTGCCAGTAGTTCTGGTCCAGGGGCTGGGGCCAACGTCCTGACTTTC.